These 11 T cell receptor beta chains were all obtained from the same sample, sequenced in a study of T cell responses to AZD1222 COVID-19 vaccine. Method: immunoSEQ multiplex PCR; TCRdb's copy keeps in-frame clones and lacks some. This sample has roughly 120,000 clones, with around 89% found just once. The specimen comprised peripheral blood, sampled 28 days after the second AZD1222 dose. These receptors all stem from an adult who received the AZD1222 COVID-19 vaccine.

The chain couples TRBV12-3 or TRBV12-4 to TRBJ1-2; D unresolved. This CDR3 has 12 amino acids. V lost 6 bases to trimming and J lost 4 bases, with 9 bases between them. The CDR3 DNA follows: TGTGCCAGCAGGGGTAATCGCTATGGCTACACCTTC. Its protein is CASRGNRYGYTF.

V gene TRBV2 combines with J gene TRBJ2-2; D possibly uses TRBD1 or TRBD2 (5 bases each). V lost 3 bases, J lost 7 bases, and 12 bases lay in between. This CDR3 contains 14 residues. Per germline, CDR1 SNHLY and CDR2 FYNNEI. The DNA for the CDR3 is TGTGCCAGCAGTGAGAACCGGGGCGACGGGGAGCTGTTTTTT. It is translated as CASSENRGDGELFF.

The chain recombines TRBV11-1 with TRBJ1-1; a weak D match, TRBD1 (5 bases). V was shortened by 1 base and J by 6 bases, with 12 bases between the two germline ends. Germline CDR1 is SGHAT and CDR2 is FQDESV (reference sequence). This CDR3 is 14 amino acids long. The CDR3 DNA sequence: TGTGCCAGCAGCTTAGTAGGGACCGGGGCTGAAGCTTTCTTT. Protein: CASSLVGTGAEAFF.

The chain uses TRBV7-6 and TRBJ1-2; D perhaps matches TRBD1 (5 bases). V was trimmed by 5 bases and J by 3 bases, leaving 22 bases between them. Germline V CDR1 and CDR2: SGHVS, FNYEAQ. The CDR3 length is 17 residues. The CDR3: CASSREWDSARDYGYTF. For the CDR3, the DNA is TGTGCCAGCAGCAGAGAGTGGGACTCTGCTCGAGACTATGGCTACACCTTC.

V and J are TRBV28 and TRBJ1-6; no reliable D call. This CDR3 has 13 residues. Germline loops: CDR1 MDHEN, CDR2 SYDVKM. The V end lost 1 base, the J end lost 7 bases, and 5 bases lay between the germline ends. In nucleotides, the CDR3 is TGTGCCAGCAGTTTATTATGGAATTCACCCCTCCACTTT. It is translated as CASSLLWNSPLHF.

The chain joins TRBV6-4 to TRBJ2-7, with 14 nucleotides matching TRBD2. The CDR3 is 15 amino acids. CDR1 is MRHNA, CDR2 SNTAGT, per germline. V trimming: 10 bases; J trimming: 3 bases; junction bases outside the gene matches: 8. CDR3 sequence: CAKGTSGGNYYEQYF. In DNA, the CDR3 is TGTGCCAAGGGGACTAGCGGGGGAAACTACTACGAGCAGTACTTC.

Relative to its sample, this clone is medium-sized. The rearrangement links TRBV27 to TRBJ2-7, with TRBD1 matching 8 bases. Unmatched junction bases numbered 1, after V lost 5 bases and J lost 1 base. Germline V gene data show CDR1 as MNHEY and CDR2 as SMNVEV (reference sequence). The length of the CDR3 is 13 residues. CDR3 bases: TGTGCCAGCAGTACAGGGGGTTCCTACGAGCAGTACTTC. It specifies CASSTGGSYEQYF.

CDR3 DNA sequence: TGTGCCACCAGTGAAGGGGCGGGGGACCCTCTTTACAATGAGCAGTTCTTC. This encodes CATSEGAGDPLYNEQFF. The V and J genes are TRBV24-1 and TRBJ2-1, with 7 bases lining up with TRBD2. The CDR3 is made up of 17 amino acids. The germline V gene has CDR1 KGHDR and CDR2 SFDVKD. Germline trimming cut 4 bases from V and 4 bases from J; bases unmatched to any gene: 12.

The rearrangement joins TRBV5-1 to TRBJ2-1; D is undetermined. CDR1 is SGHRS and CDR2 is YFSETQ in the germline V gene. Trimming left V 1 base short and J 4 bases short, with 9 bases between. The CDR3 loop spans 14 amino acids. CDR3 nucleotides: TGCGCCAGCAGCTTGTCGGCACTTTACAATGAGCAGTTCTTC. Translation gives CASSLSALYNEQFF.

This clone was observed once. The genes are TRBV5-1 and TRBJ1-3; D is unclear. In germline, CDR1 is SGHRS, CDR2 YFSETQ. The CDR3 length is 13 residues. The V end lost 7 bases, the J end lost 4 bases, and 12 bases lay between the germline ends. CDR3: CASAPGSGNTIYF. In DNA, the CDR3 is TGCGCCAGCGCCCCGGGGTCAGGAAACACCATATATTTT.

The chain has TRBV28 and TRBJ1-2; 12 bases are shared with TRBD1. The ends lost 3 bases at V and 4 bases at J; junction bases unmatched: 9. CDR1 and CDR2 (germline): MDHEN, SYDVKM. The CDR3 has 17 residues. The CDR3 reads CASSLGGQGALGYGYTF. The CDR3 nucleotides are TGTGCCAGCAGTTTGGGGGGACAGGGGGCTTTGGGCTATGGCTACACCTTC.